This TCR beta chain was sequenced during a study of T cell responses to AZD1222 COVID-19 vaccine (dated by TCRdb to about 2021). In the study overall: Because spike-specific TCR depth and breadth did not differ between the two schedules, AZD1222 recipients who got a second dose at roughly 4 weeks were pooled with those who got a second dose at roughly 12 weeks. A total of 230 or so trial participants underwent TCR sequencing, of whom about 210 received two doses of AZD1222 and about 25 received two doses of the MenACWY control vaccine. Trial participants were enrolled by age into subgroups of 18-55, 56-69 and 70-plus years, and around 150, 28 and 57 TCR-sequenced participants, respectively, were included in these subgroups.

What the authors observed across the whole study: Participants were mostly white British, with more females than males. The authors suggested clonal diversity may have been underestimated. No day 14 peak-response samples were available, so repertoires were characterized only after the peak T cell response. Epitopes outside the regions mutated in the B.1.351 and B.1.1.7 variants were reportedly recognized by nearly half of the unique spike-specific TCRs. Conclusions about previously exposed vaccinees are limited, since just five or six AZD1222 recipients were seropositive for SARS-CoV-2 at baseline. After two AZD1222 doses, both the breadth and the depth of spike-specific TCRs were significantly higher than at day 0 and than in MenACWY recipients. The whole spike protein was spanned by vaccine-associated CD4 TCRs, and dominant responses were seen in regions 160-218 and 743-854. In the small 56-69-year group, the increase in depth fell short of significance, most likely because of low power.

The time point label of this sample denotes: baseline before first vaccination. Vaccinee samples came from UK trials COV001 and COV002, including a single-blind randomized controlled phase 2/3 trial of AZD1222 (ChAdOx1 nCoV-19) in healthy adults. Trial participant PBMC samples were collected at day 0 and day 28 after the second dose for TCRbeta chain sequencing. CDR3 length: 13 amino acids, cysteine to phenylalanine. Here the CDR3 DNA is all that survives: 39 bases in frame from base 1. Trimming at the junction amounts to 3 bases on V and 6 bases on J, and the germline ends lie 9 bases apart. CDR1 and CDR2 were assigned from the germline V gene as SGDLS and YYNGEE. Note on this clone: This receptor's antigen is unknown. The record has no base qualities; no much larger clone is one base away.

The CDR3 regions of human TCRbeta chains were subjected to immunosequencing. From the authors' description of their analysis: Repertoire TCRs were checked for matches against a reference library of SARS-CoV-2-specific TCRs that had been generated using the MIRA antigen-specificity platform. Breadth meant the fraction of unique TCRs that were SARS-CoV-2-associated, whereas depth meant the fraction of total T cells that were SARS-CoV-2-associated. Using the MIRA data, each spike-specific TCR was mapped to the spike region that the TCR reacts to and placed in a CD4 or CD8 class. Log10-transformed breadth and depth values were compared by one-way ANOVA with Sidak's multiple comparisons tests. Held by TCRdb, this immuneACCESS table contains in-frame sequences only and omits some clones. Under half of the omission traces to an unresolved V gene where checked; the cause of the rest is unknown. V and J calls plus clone size are reproduced from that table; the DNA served to infer D and trimming. This sample is represented by fewer than 130,000 clones; approximately 96% of them were singletons. Together, the top ten hold more than 2% of the sample.

The V gene is TRBV9 and the J gene is TRBJ2-2; the D gene is unclear. The specimen was peripheral blood, collected on day 0 of AZD1222 vaccination. This sequence originates from an adult in good health. CDR3 loop: CASSAFSSGELFF. The base sequence is TGTGCCAGCAGCGCGTTTAGCTCCGGGGAGCTGTTTTTT.